This T cell receptor (beta chain) came from a study of T cell clonality in common variable immunodeficiency. The germline V gene encodes CDR1 DFQATT and CDR2 SNEGSKA (reference sequence). The CDR3 extends over 15 amino acids. V lost 4 bases to trimming and J lost 4 bases; unmatched junction nucleotides: 10. Assay: immunoSEQ multiplex PCR; the TCRdb copy retains only in-frame clones and omits some. The data list under 40,000 clones, none observed once; around 0.87% falls to the top ten. The table lists this clone with many counts. The read terminates 3 residues before the CDR3 end, so the remaining end is supplied by the germline J gene.

The TCR comes from a person aged 18-69 years in good health. The chain combines TRBV20-1 with TRBJ2-3; the match to TRBD2 covers 8 bases. Sequencing was done on a sample of peripheral blood mononuclear cells. The CDR3: CSATIFGGGPDTQYF. The part of the CDR3 DNA that was read is TGCAGTGCTACTATCTTCGGGGGGGGACCAGATACG.